What follows are 7 T cell receptor beta chains derived from one specimen sequenced in a study of pediatric ulcerative colitis. Clones were sequenced by immunoSEQ multiplex PCR, and TCRdb holds only the in-frame ones, with some missing. Of over 30,000 clones in the sample, approximately 78% were seen once. The rectum was sampled with one to two pinch biopsies at colonoscopy. Sequencing was carried out using gut tissue. The receptors come from a boy aged 5-17 years with mild ulcerative colitis.

This clone has only a few counts. V gene TRBV4-2 combines with J gene TRBJ2-2, with a possible D match to TRBD2 (6 bases). This CDR3 is 16 amino acids long. Trimming took off 0 bases at V and 4 bases at J, with 12 bases between the two ends. Germline CDR1 LGHNA, CDR2 YNFKEQ. The CDR3 DNA sequence: TGTGCCAGCAGCCAAGAAGGGACTCCCCCCACCGGGGAGCTGTTTTTT. Translating gives CASSQEGTPPTGELFF.

This clone was recorded only once. The chain joins TRBV6-1 to TRBJ1-5; possible D gene TRBD1, 6 bases. Germline V gene lookup returns CDR1 MNHNS and CDR2 SASEGT. The CDR3 runs 15 residues. The V end lost 4 bases, the J end lost 7 bases, and 17 bases lay between the germline ends. The CDR3 DNA reads as TGTGCCAGCAGTGCATACAGGGAAACAATGCAGCCCCAGCATTTT. It yields the protein CASSAYRETMQPQHF.

V usage is TRBV30 and J usage is TRBJ2-1; D unclear. In germline, CDR1 is GTSNPN, CDR2 SVGIG (reference sequence). The CDR3 totals 13 residues. Trimming took 3 bases from V and 0 from J, leaving 6 bases between them. In DNA form, the CDR3 reads TGTGCCTGGAGACGGAGCTCCTACAATGAGCAGTTCTTC. This sequence encodes CAWRRSSYNEQFF.

The chain has TRBV29-1 and TRBJ2-5; D gene ambiguous. The V gene lost 6 bases and the J gene lost 5 bases, with 7 bases spanning the gap. The CDR3 has 10 amino acids. Germline CDR1 and CDR2: SQVTM and ANQGSEA. The CDR3 here is CSVRLETQYF. The CDR3 DNA sequence: TGCAGCGTGAGGCTGGAGACCCAGTACTTC.

This clone was found once. The chain carries TRBV5-4 and TRBJ2-5, with D perhaps matching TRBD1 (6 bases). Germline V gene sequence: CDR1 SGHNT, CDR2 YYREEE (reference sequence). Trimming pared 3 bases from V and 4 bases from J, leaving 19 bases between. There are 16 residues in the CDR3. The DNA of the CDR3 is TGTGCCAGCAGCTCACAGTCGGGACACTTGGGAGAGACCCAGTACTTC. Its translation: CASSSQSGHLGETQYF.

The rearrangement links TRBV19 to TRBJ2-3; TRBD1 is a possible D gene (5 bases). This CDR3 comprises 12 residues. Trimming removed 5 bases at V and 6 bases at J, with 9 bases between. Germline lookup yields CDR1 LNHDA and CDR2 SQIVND (reference sequence). The CDR3: CASSVRQDTQYF. The CDR3 nucleotides are TGTGCCAGTAGTGTAAGACAGGATACGCAGTATTTT.

This chain uses TRBV7-3 with TRBJ2-1; 8 bases are shared with TRBD2. Germline trimming cut 5 bases from V and 4 bases from J; bases unmatched to any gene: 7. The V gene's germline CDR1 is SGHTA and CDR2 FQGTGA. The CDR3 contains 15 residues. CDR3 sequence: CASSPGTSRYNEQFF. CDR3 coding DNA: TGTGCCAGCAGCCCGGGGACTAGTCGGTACAATGAGCAGTTCTTC.